A selection of T cell receptor beta chains follows, all from one sample in a study of OX40 agonist ivuxolimab in advanced cancers. Generated by immunoSEQ multiplex PCR, the TCRdb table keeps only in-frame clones and is missing some. The sample includes 50,000 or so clones, around 80% seen only once; the top ten take around 2.7%. The specimen comprised CD4+ or CD8+ T cells sorted from blood, sampled in a trial of the OX40 agonist ivuxolimab. These receptors all stem from an adult with an advanced solid tumor such as melanoma, head and neck, liver or kidney cancer. Each CDR3 is given with its conserved first and last residue. The D gene is left open where the match is weak. Clone size is shown for a subset of rows, as once, few, many or a class of expanded clone.

v_gene	abundance	d_gene	j_gene	CDR3nt	CDR3aa
TRBV9	-	-	TRBJ2-1	TGTGCCAGCAGCGCCCTGGAGAGCCCTTCTTTCGACAATGAGCAGTTCTTC	CASSALESPSFDNEQFF
TRBV21-1	-	-	TRBJ1-1	TGTGCCAGCAGCGCCAGGGCAATGAACACTGAAGCTTTCTTT	CASSARAMNTEAFF
TRBV14	-	-	TRBJ2-2	TGTGCCAGCAGCCAACCGGGCTCCGGGGAGCTGTTTTTT	CASSQPGSGELFF
TRBV10-3	-	TRBD2	TRBJ2-7	TGTGCCATCAGTGAGTCGAGGGGTAGCGGGGGGTACGAGCAGTACTTC	CAISESRGSGGYEQYF
TRBV15	-	TRBD2	TRBJ2-3	TGTGCCACCAGCAGAGGTGGGTTGACTAGCAGGAGTACAGATACGCAGTATTTT	CATSRGGLTSRSTDTQYF
TRBV7-9	-	-	TRBJ2-2	TGTGCCAGCAGCTCTCCAGGCTCTACGAACACCGGGGAGCTGTTTTTT	CASSSPGSTNTGELFF
TRBV11-2	once	TRBD2	TRBJ2-1	TGTGCCAGCAGCCGGACTAGCGGGAGGGGCAATGAGCAGTTCTTC	CASSRTSGRGNEQFF
TRBV7-9	-	-	TRBJ2-7	TGTGCCAGCATTCCGGGAAGCTCCTACGAGCAGTACTTC	CASIPGSSYEQYF
TRBV2	-	-	TRBJ2-3	TGTGCCAGCCTAGGGGGGGCCGACACAGATACGCAGTATTTT	CASLGGADTDTQYF
TRBV27	-	-	TRBJ1-4	TGTGCCAGCAGTTTATCGGGGGTGGGGCAGTCGGGGGGAAAACTGTTTTTT	CASSLSGVGQSGGKLFF
TRBV6-4	-	-	TRBJ2-7	TGTGCCCGAGGAGGGGAGTTCGCGTCGTCCTTCGGGGCTTACTTC	CARGGEFASSFGAYF
TRBV10-2	-	-	TRBJ1-4	TGCGCCACCAGGCAGTACGCTGCAACTAATGAAAAACTGTTTTTT	CATRQYAATNEKLFF
TRBV19	-	-	TRBJ1-2	TGTGCCTCCCTTCCGGGAGGGGCAGGGGACTATGGCTACACCTTC	CASLPGGAGDYGYTF
TRBV18	-	TRBD1	TRBJ1-1	TGTGCCAGCTCATCTTACAGGGGAGACACTGAAGCTTTCTTT	CASSSYRGDTEAFF
TRBV7-9	-	-	TRBJ2-7	TGTGCCAGCAGCTTACGACAGTTTAACGAGCAGTACTTC	CASSLRQFNEQYF
TRBV5-6	-	-	TRBJ2-3	TGTGCCAGCAGCTTGGGGGAGACTAGGAGGGGCACAGATACGCAGTATTTT	CASSLGETRRGTDTQYF
TRBV7-9	once	TRBD2	TRBJ2-7	TGTGCCAGCAGCTTAGTCGCTACTAGCGGGGGGACCTACGAGCAGTACTTC	CASSLVATSGGTYEQYF
TRBV19	few	TRBD2	TRBJ2-3	TGTGCCAGTAGTCCTCAGCGGGGGGGCCTTGGAGATACGCAGTATTTT	CASSPQRGGLGDTQYF
TRBV6-1	-	-	TRBJ2-7	TGTGCCAGCAGCCCATCACGGACCACGGGAGAGCAGTACTTC	CASSPSRTTGEQYF
TRBV29-1	-	-	TRBJ1-1	TGCAGCGTGACCGGGAGATATATGAACACTGAAGCTTTCTTT	CSVTGRYMNTEAFF
TRBV6-6	once	TRBD1	TRBJ1-5	TGTGCCAGCAGCTCTACAGGGGTACGTCAGCCCCAGCATTTT	CASSSTGVRQPQHF
TRBV7-3	once	TRBD1	TRBJ2-3	TGTGCCAGCAGCTTAAATCCAGGGGGCAAAGATACGCAGTATTTT	CASSLNPGGKDTQYF
TRBV4-2	-	-	TRBJ2-7	TGTGCCAGCAGCTCTCGGGACACCCTGGACTTTCACTCCTACGAGCAGTACTTC	CASSSRDTLDFHSYEQYF
TRBV18	-	-	TRBJ1-1	TGTGCCAGCTCACCGTGGGGGGGGACTGAAGCTTTCTTT	CASSPWGGTEAFF
TRBV18	few	TRBD1	TRBJ1-5	TGTGCCAGCTCACCAACAGGGGGCGGTCAGCCCCAGCATTTT	CASSPTGGGQPQHF
TRBV10-1	-	-	TRBJ2-1	TGCGCCAGCAGTGATCCCGGGAGTCAGCAGTTCTTC	CASSDPGSQQFF
TRBV7-2	few	-	TRBJ2-3	TGTGCCAGCAGCTTAGCTCAGCGGTACACAGATACGCAGTATTTT	CASSLAQRYTDTQYF
TRBV11-3	-	-	TRBJ2-3	TGTGCCAGCAGCCTGAGCACTAGCACAGATACGCAGTATTTT	CASSLSTSTDTQYF